This T cell receptor (beta chain) was observed in a study of OX40 agonist ivuxolimab in advanced cancers. In terms of the full investigation: The costimulatory receptor OX40 (CD134) was targeted by ivuxolimab, a fully human IgG2 agonistic monoclonal antibody. Intravenous ivuxolimab was administered to patients every 2 weeks at six dose levels: 0.01, 0.1, 0.3, 1.5, 3 and 10 mg/kg. Of the roughly 51 patients in dose escalation, 19 had hepatocellular carcinoma, roughly 15 had melanoma, 9 had renal cell carcinoma and 9 had head and neck cancer. The dose-escalation cohort was about 83% male with a mean age of about 65 years, ranging from about 20 to 85. Prior anti-PD-1, anti-PD-L1 or anti-CTLA-4 therapy was permitted, and about two fifths of dose-escalation patients had received checkpoint inhibitors. Three dose-escalation patients achieved partial responses, one with hepatocellular carcinoma and two with cutaneous melanoma. The purpose of peripheral TCRbeta sequencing was to test whether ivuxolimab changed TCR sequence diversity and led to clonal T-cell expansion. The paper describes the monotherapy dose-escalation part (N = 52 patients) of the phase I trial of ivuxolimab.

Per the germline V gene, MNHEY is the CDR1 and SVGAGI is the CDR2. Trimming takes 7 bases from V and 5 bases from J, and the germline ends sit 21 bases apart. Counted from cysteine to phenylalanine, this CDR3 has 15 amino acids. Only the CDR3 region is kept as DNA, spanning 45 bases read in frame from base 1. Note on this clone: What this receptor recognizes is not known. No base-level quality is on record; no much larger clone is a single base apart.

Patients with autoimmune disease history or receiving systemic immunosuppression were excluded from the trial. Peripheral blood for TCR sequencing was drawn from every dose cohort at baseline, at cycle 4 day 1 and at cycle 7 day 1. The samples were drawn from a first-in-human, open-label, multicenter phase I dose-escalation trial of ivuxolimab. Adults with locally advanced or metastatic melanoma, renal cell carcinoma, hepatocellular carcinoma or head and neck squamous cell carcinoma were enrolled in the trial. Before TCR sequencing, CD4+ T cells and CD8+ T cells from peripheral blood were sorted into separate populations. Genomic DNA was isolated from the sorted cells so that the TCRbeta CDR3 region could be sequenced. The immunoSEQ Assay was used for sequencing of TCRbeta CDR3 regions. TCRdb retrieved this table from immuneACCESS and kept in-frame rearrangements only. Not all clones are present; in checked studies, unresolved V genes account for under half, and no reason is known for the remainder. This sample is represented by tens of thousands of clones; roughly nine tenths of them were singletons. The ten largest clones represent 4% of the sample.

General conclusions and limits of the study: On average, CD8+ T cells showed more expanded clones than CD4+ T cells after ivuxolimab. Which antigens the clonally expanded peripheral T cells were specific for was not determined. In partial responders in the 0.1-3.0 mg/kg groups, normalized peripheral clonal expansion was found to be among the lowest, especially among CD8+ T cells. Clonal expansion of both CD4+ and CD8+ blood T cells was observed from baseline to week 6 at doses 0.1 to 3.0 mg/kg. Low levels of normalized T-cell clonal expansion were also shown by some nonresponding patients.

This receptor was taken from an adult with an advanced solid tumor such as melanoma, head and neck, liver or kidney cancer. Source: CD4+ or CD8+ T cells sorted from blood, taken in a trial of the OX40 agonist ivuxolimab. The rearrangement joined TRBV6-5 to TRBJ2-7; the D gene assignment is perhaps TRBD1 or TRBD2, with each matching 6 bases. CDR3 sequence: CASTTGRGGPHEQYF. The bases read TGTGCCAGCACAACAGGGCGCGGAGGGCCCCACGAGCAGTACTTC.